Listed below are T cell receptor beta chains from one sample, sequenced in a study of blood T cell repertoires in COVID-19. Profiled with immunoSEQ multiplex PCR; TCRdb holds only in-frame clones, not every one. The table has more than 70,000 clones, about 87% seen once. The sample comprised peripheral blood. The source of these receptors is a human donor in a cohort sampled during active COVID-19. CDR3s include the opening cysteine and the closing phenylalanine or tryptophan. A D gene is named only where the DNA matches it firmly. Size tells how often a clone was seen (once, few, many) or the class of an expanded clone, and some rows leave it out.

clone_size: .
v_call: TRBV9
d_call: TRBD2
j_call: TRBJ2-3
cdr3_nt: TGTGCCAGCAGCGTCGGACTAGCGGGGGGCACAGATACGCAGTATTTT
cdr3_aa: CASSVGLAGGTDTQYF

clone_size: .
v_call: TRBV7-6
d_call: .
j_call: TRBJ1-1
cdr3_nt: TGTGCCAGCAGCCCTTGGACAGCTATGAACACTGAAGCTTTCTTT
cdr3_aa: CASSPWTAMNTEAFF

clone_size: .
v_call: TRBV7-3
d_call: .
j_call: TRBJ2-3
cdr3_nt: TGTGCCAGCAGCTTTCCAGGGACAGATACGCAGTATTTT
cdr3_aa: CASSFPGTDTQYF

clone_size: .
v_call: TRBV19
d_call: TRBD1
j_call: TRBJ2-7
cdr3_nt: TGTGCCAGTAGTATTAGGGGACAGGGAAGCGAGCAGTACTTC
cdr3_aa: CASSIRGQGSEQYF

clone_size: .
v_call: TRBV19
d_call: .
j_call: TRBJ2-5
cdr3_nt: TGTGCCAGTAGTAATCGACAGGAAGAGACCCAGTACTTC
cdr3_aa: CASSNRQEETQYF

clone_size: .
v_call: TRBV5-1
d_call: TRBD1
j_call: TRBJ2-4
cdr3_nt: TGCGCCAGCAGCATTGGGACAGGGGACATTCAGTACTTC
cdr3_aa: CASSIGTGDIQYF

clone_size: .
v_call: TRBV19
d_call: .
j_call: TRBJ1-3
cdr3_nt: TGTGCCAGTAGGGGTGTCGGGGGAACTGGAAACACCATATATTTT
cdr3_aa: CASRGVGGTGNTIYF

clone_size: .
v_call: TRBV18
d_call: .
j_call: TRBJ2-1
cdr3_nt: TGTGCCAGCTCACCAGCGAGCCCTGGAGTGGGTGAGCAGTTCTTC
cdr3_aa: CASSPASPGVGEQFF

clone_size: .
v_call: TRBV30
d_call: TRBD2
j_call: TRBJ2-1
cdr3_nt: TGTGCCTGGACTCGGGGAGGGAACGCTCGACAGTTCTTC
cdr3_aa: CAWTRGGNARQFF

clone_size: .
v_call: TRBV2
d_call: TRBD2
j_call: TRBJ2-5
cdr3_nt: TGTGCCAGCAGTAGGGGAGGGTTGGAGACCCAGTACTTC
cdr3_aa: CASSRGGLETQYF

clone_size: .
v_call: TRBV5-6
d_call: TRBD1
j_call: TRBJ2-1
cdr3_nt: TGTGCCAGCAGCTCGTTAAGACCCCGGGACAGGGTGTACAATGAGCAGTTCTTC
cdr3_aa: CASSSLRPRDRVYNEQFF

clone_size: .
v_call: TRBV15
d_call: .
j_call: TRBJ2-7
cdr3_nt: TGTGCCACCAGCAGAGAGACAGGTGCCTACGAGCAGTACTTC
cdr3_aa: CATSRETGAYEQYF

clone_size: .
v_call: TRBV7-2
d_call: .
j_call: TRBJ1-5
cdr3_nt: TGTGCCAGCAGCTTGCAGGGGATGCGCAATCAGCCCCAGCATTTT
cdr3_aa: CASSLQGMRNQPQHF

clone_size: .
v_call: TRBV7-2
d_call: .
j_call: TRBJ2-5
cdr3_nt: TGTGCCAGCAGCTTCGGGGAGACCCAGTACTTC
cdr3_aa: CASSFGETQYF

clone_size: .
v_call: TRBV6-5
d_call: TRBD2
j_call: TRBJ2-7
cdr3_nt: TGTGCCAGCAGGCCAGAAGCGGGGACTTTTGAGCAGTACTTC
cdr3_aa: CASRPEAGTFEQYF

clone_size: .
v_call: TRBV7-2
d_call: TRBD2
j_call: TRBJ2-5
cdr3_nt: TGTGCCAGCAGCTTATCGGGACTAGAAGGAGAGACCCAGTACTTC
cdr3_aa: CASSLSGLEGETQYF

clone_size: .
v_call: TRBV3-1/TRBV3-2
d_call: .
j_call: TRBJ1-1
cdr3_nt: TGTGCCAGCAGCCGGGGAGGGACTGAAGCTTTCTTT
cdr3_aa: CASSRGGTEAFF

clone_size: .
v_call: TRBV3-1/TRBV3-2
d_call: TRBD1
j_call: TRBJ1-5
cdr3_nt: TGTGCCAGCAGCCAAGGACAGGGGCAGTTTCAGCCCCAGCATTTT
cdr3_aa: CASSQGQGQFQPQHF

clone_size: .
v_call: TRBV5-8
d_call: .
j_call: TRBJ2-6
cdr3_nt: TGTGCCAGCAGCCCGGAGGCCGGCTCTGGGGCCAACGTCCTGACTTTC
cdr3_aa: CASSPEAGSGANVLTF

clone_size: once
v_call: TRBV4-1
d_call: TRBD1
j_call: TRBJ2-2
cdr3_nt: TGCGCCAGCAGCCGCACACCTCCCCGCGGACAGGGGGCCCCCACCGGGGAGCTGTTTTTT
cdr3_aa: CASSRTPPRGQGAPTGELFF

clone_size: .
v_call: TRBV29-1
d_call: .
j_call: TRBJ2-7
cdr3_nt: TGCAGCGTTGAAGAGACTGGGTTTTACGAGCAGTACTTC
cdr3_aa: CSVEETGFYEQYF

clone_size: .
v_call: TRBV21-1
d_call: .
j_call: TRBJ2-3
cdr3_nt: TGTGCCAGCAGCAAAGCAGGGCGGGGGGGTGCAGATACGCAGTATTTT
cdr3_aa: CASSKAGRGGADTQYF